This TCR beta chain was obtained from a study of technical replicates of blood from a few donors. Repertoires were generated with immunoSEQ multiplex PCR, while TCRdb's copy carries only in-frame clones and drops some. The sample lists approximately 85,000 clones; around 94% were seen once. The sample holds a few counts of this clone. Germline-derived CDR1 and CDR2 are SNHLY and FYNNEI. V was shortened by 6 bases and J by 9 bases, with 11 bases between the two germline ends. CDR3 length equals 11 residues. The source of this sequence is a human donor in good health. Sample: T cells isolated from PBMCs. The chain is built from TRBV2 and TRBJ1-2; D is uncertain. CDR3 bases: TGTGCCAGCAGCCCCCGCGTGAGCTACACCTTC. Translating gives CASSPRVSYTF.